This TCR beta chain was sequenced during a study of blood T cells in healthy people across ages. Together with a sample-barcoded 5' primer, a J-beta primer mix was included in a second PCR lasting about 6 to 11 cycles. Via MiXCR, TCRdb re-called the 5' RACE reads, giving one row per CDR3 protein. The data show approximately 810,000 distinct CDR3 sequences, less than 35% seen once. There were healthy Caucasian individuals from Russia, aged roughly 6 to 100, serving as donors. The sequencing sample was made of blood. This clonotype was sampled from a woman at least 80 years old in good health.

This CDR3 is CSARDLVKGELFF. DNA for the CDR3: TGCAGTGCTAGAGATTTGGTGAAGGGGGAGCTGTTTTTT. The chain combines TRBV20-1 with TRBJ2-2; no clear D gene. Germline V gene sequence: CDR1 DFQATT, CDR2 SNEGSKA (reference sequence). CDR3 length equals 13 residues. The ends were cut back, 0 bases at V and 8 bases at J, with 10 bases in the middle.